This TCR beta chain originates from a study of persistence of HIV-infected CD4 T cells. This clone was observed a handful of times. Its specificity is not known. This was the immunoSEQ version 4 assay in survey mode. Template was genomic DNA at 10 ng/uL, with up to roughly 1 ug used per sample. The data were produced by immunoSEQ multiplex PCR, yet TCRdb's version contains in-frame clones alone and is incomplete. Among about 36,000 clones listed, 80% to 85% were seen once. Trimming took 3 bases from V and 1 from J, leaving 9 bases between them. Germline CDR1 GTSNPN, CDR2 SVGIG (reference sequence). The CDR3 runs 13 residues. Cells were stimulated with overlapping HIV-1 Gag 15-mer peptides. Sorted nonresponding memory CD4+ T cells were CD40L-negative, CD69-negative, CD45RO-high. CD8+ T cells were removed from PBMCs prior to stimulation. Findings of the study overall: Within sorted populations, more oligoclonal TCRs accompanied more oligoclonal proviruses.

The TCR sequence derives from an adult with HIV. The donor label of this sample is uncertain. This chain uses TRBV30 with TRBJ1-1, with no clear D. The starting material was cultured CD4+ T cells from PBMCs, obtained from a patient who received antiretroviral therapy. CDR3 nucleotides: TGTGCCTGGAGGGGCAGAAGGAACACTGAAGCTTTCTTT. It encodes CAWRGRRNTEAFF.